Following are 27 T cell receptor beta chains from one sample sequenced in a study of blood T cell repertoires in COVID-19. Profiled with immunoSEQ multiplex PCR; TCRdb holds only in-frame clones, not every one. The table has 450,000 to 600,000 clones, 75% to 90% seen once. The source material was PBMCs or T cells enriched from blood (not recorded which). Receptors originate from a young woman who had recovered from COVID-19.

The chain is built from TRBV3-1 (or the pseudogene TRBV3-2) and TRBJ2-3; a weak D match, TRBD1 (5 bases). The CDR3 has 14 amino acids. Germline V gives CDR1 LGHDT, CDR2 YNNKEL (reference sequence). With 0 bases removed from V and 11 bases from J, the gap between germline ends came to 15 bases. The CDR3 sequence: CASSQDRQQGKQYF. In DNA form, the CDR3 reads TGTGCCAGCAGCCAAGATAGGCAGCAGGGTAAGCAGTATTTT.

V and J are TRBV12-3 or TRBV12-4 and TRBJ2-5; TRBD2 aligns across 7 bases. CDR3 length: 12 residues. Trimming cost V 6 bases and J 5 bases; bases outside gene matches: 3. CDR3 region: CASRGGEETQYF. CDR3 nucleotides: TGTGCCAGCAGGGGGGGGGAGGAGACCCAGTACTTC.

This clone showed up just a few times. Other DNA sequences from this sample encode an identical CDR3 as well. The chain is built from TRBV30 and TRBJ1-6; the D is unclear. Per germline, CDR1 GTSNPN and CDR2 SVGIG (reference sequence). V lost 0 bases and J 8 bases, leaving 8 bases between the germline ends. The CDR3 has 13 amino acids. The CDR3 reads CAWSVREDSPLHF. The CDR3 nucleotides read TGTGCCTGGAGTGTACGGGAGGATTCACCCCTCCACTTT.

V usage is TRBV3-1 (or the pseudogene TRBV3-2) and J usage is TRBJ1-1; 9 bases match TRBD1. Germline CDR1 LGHDT, CDR2 YNNKEL (reference sequence). Trimming at V came to 4 bases and at J to 0 bases, leaving 3 bases not matched to a gene. The CDR3 spans 15 residues. CDR3 DNA: TGTGCCAGCAGCCCTTGGACAGGGGTGAACACTGAAGCTTTCTTT. This gives the protein CASSPWTGVNTEAFF.

V is TRBV27 and J is TRBJ2-7, with 12 bases identical to TRBD1. The ends lost 4 bases at V and 5 bases at J; junction bases unmatched: 6. The germline gives CDR1 MNHEY, CDR2 SMNVEV (reference sequence). The CDR3 is 15 residues long. DNA for the CDR3: TGTGCCAGCAGTTCCGGGACAGGGGGCGCGAACGAGCAGTACTTC. Encoded protein: CASSSGTGGANEQYF.

The chain combines TRBV4-2 with TRBJ2-5, with D perhaps matching TRBD2 (6 bases). The CDR3 consists of 14 residues. V lost 4 bases and J 1 base, leaving 10 bases between the germline ends. Germline V lookup: CDR1 LGHNA, CDR2 YNFKEQ. In DNA form, the CDR3 reads TGTGCCAGCAGCCGACGGGGGACCCAAGAGACCCAGTACTTC. Amino acid sequence: CASSRRGTQETQYF.

V is TRBV28 and J is TRBJ1-2; TRBD1 aligns across 9 bases. The V gene end was trimmed by 1 base and the J gene end by 6 bases; junction bases not matched to a gene: 3. There are 14 residues in the CDR3. CDR1 MDHEN and CDR2 SYDVKM come from the germline V gene. CDR3 amino acids: CASSLSDRGDGYTF. CDR3 nucleotide sequence: TGTGCCAGCAGTTTATCGGACAGGGGAGATGGCTACACCTTC.

This rearrangement joins TRBV5-4 to TRBJ1-3; 9 nucleotides align to TRBD1. The V and J ends lost 4 bases and 0 bases, in that order; junction bases with no gene match: 2. In germline, CDR1 is SGHNT, CDR2 YYREEE (reference sequence). There are 15 residues in the CDR3. CDR3 coding DNA: TGTGCCAGCAGCCTACAGGGGGCCTCTGGAAACACCATATATTTT. Translation: CASSLQGASGNTIYF.

V gene TRBV11-2 combines with J gene TRBJ1-1; weak D call: TRBD1 (5 bases). This CDR3 has 13 residues. V was cut by 5 bases and J by 1 base, with 8 bases left in between. Germline-derived CDR1 and CDR2 are SGHAT and FQNNGV. CDR3 nucleotide sequence: TGTGCCAGCAGCCCCGGACAGAACACTGAAGCTTTCTTT. This translates into CASSPGQNTEAFF.

The CDR3 DNA reads as TGTGCCAGTAGTAGGCAGTACACCGGGGAGCTGTTTTTT. It codes for CASSRQYTGELFF. The chain links TRBV19 to TRBJ2-2; D remains unclear. The CDR3 sequence is 13 residues long. Trimming cost V 4 bases and J 3 bases, with 6 bases left between them. In germline, CDR1 is LNHDA, CDR2 SQIVND (reference sequence).

V is TRBV6-5 and J is TRBJ1-2, with a tentative D call TRBD1 (5 bases). Germline CDR1 is MNHEY and CDR2 is SVGAGI. The CDR3 covers 13 residues. Deletions cut 2 bases from V and 8 bases from J, with 12 bases between. For the CDR3, the DNA is TGTGCCAGCAGTTACAGGGGCGAAACGGGCTACACCTTC. This codes for CASSYRGETGYTF.

This clone has a single count. The rearrangement joins TRBV7-8 to TRBJ1-5; D might be TRBD1 (5 bases). Trimming shortened V by 1 base and J by 7 bases, and 11 bases separated the two germline ends. This CDR3 has 14 residues. The germline V gene encodes CDR1 SGHVS and CDR2 FQNEAQ. The DNA for the CDR3 is TGTGCCAGCAGCTTAGTCAGGGATGGGCAGCCCCAGCATTTT. Protein product: CASSLVRDGQPQHF.

The chain carries TRBV7-2 and TRBJ2-3; TRBD2 matches at 13 bases. Losses at the gene ends were 5 bases for V and 0 bases for J; bases not matched to a gene: 5. Germline loops: CDR1 SGHTA, CDR2 FQGNSA. This CDR3 is built from 17 residues. The DNA for the CDR3 is TGTGCCAGCAGCCTACAGACTAGCGGGGGGAGCACAGATACGCAGTATTTT. It is translated as CASSLQTSGGSTDTQYF.

This clone occurred a few times. The chain uses TRBV11-2 and TRBJ2-2; D not resolved. The CDR3 runs to 14 residues. V lost 1 base, J lost 1 base, and 4 bases lay in between. CDR1 SGHAT and CDR2 FQNNGV come from the germline V gene. CDR3 sequence reads: CASSLAVNTGELFF. The CDR3 nucleotides read TGTGCCAGCAGCTTAGCGGTGAACACCGGGGAGCTGTTTTTT.

The chain employs TRBV6-5 and TRBJ2-7, with 7 bases aligning to TRBD1. With V trimmed by 7 bases and J by 0 bases, 3 bases remained unmatched. The CDR3 is 13 amino acids. Germline CDR1 MNHEY, CDR2 SVGAGI. The DNA of the CDR3 is TGTGCCAGCACTCGGGACAGCTCCTACGAGCAGTACTTC. Translating it yields CASTRDSSYEQYF.

The rearrangement uses TRBV6-5 and TRBJ1-2, with a possible D match to TRBD1 (5 bases). Germline V gene lookup returns CDR1 MNHEY and CDR2 SVGAGI. The V and J ends lost 10 bases and 5 bases respectively, with 23 bases between them. The length of the CDR3 is 15 residues. CDR3 sequence (DNA): TGTGCCACCGGTTATACTCAGGGAGGTTATTATGGCTACACCTTC. Translated: CATGYTQGGYYGYTF.

This clone was seen only once. The J gene is TRBJ2-7, the V gene TRBV3-1 (or the pseudogene TRBV3-2); TRBD2 aligns across 8 bases. CDR1 is LGHDT, CDR2 YNNKEL, per germline (reference sequence). The J segment lost 6 bases and the V segment lost 0 bases, leaving 7 bases of the junction unmatched. The CDR3 contains 15 residues. CDR3 sequence: CASSQENSGDGEQYF. CDR3 DNA: TGTGCCAGCAGCCAAGAAAATAGCGGGGACGGCGAGCAGTACTTC.

The V and J genes are TRBV28 and TRBJ1-2, with D perhaps TRBD1 (6 bases). The V gene lost 7 bases and the J gene lost 7 bases, with 22 bases spanning the gap. Per the germline V gene, CDR1 is MDHEN and CDR2 is SYDVKM. The CDR3 is 15 residues long. In nucleotides, the CDR3 is TGTGCCAGCAACCAAGCGGGGGGCGCCCAGGGTGGCTACACCTTC. It encodes CASNQAGGAQGGYTF.

The chain carries TRBV7-3 and TRBJ2-2; D may be TRBD1 (6 bases). Trimming removed 2 bases from V and 5 bases from J, with 9 bases in between. Germline V gene sequence: CDR1 SGHTA, CDR2 FQGTGA. CDR3 length: 14 amino acids. CDR3 nucleotides: TGTGCCAGCAGCTTAGTGGGGGCGACCGGGGAGCTGTTTTTT. It specifies CASSLVGATGELFF.

The gene calls are TRBV4-1 and TRBJ2-4, with D maybe TRBD1 (5 bases). The V gene's germline CDR1 is MGHRA and CDR2 YSYEKL. V was trimmed by 1 base and J by 0 bases, leaving 13 bases between them. This CDR3 has 17 amino acids. CDR3 sequence: CASSQASVGQAKNIQYF. The DNA of the CDR3 is TGCGCCAGCAGCCAAGCTTCCGTGGGGCAAGCCAAAAACATTCAGTACTTC.

The chain recombines TRBV6-5 with TRBJ1-1; 7 nucleotides match TRBD1. From germline, CDR1 is MNHEY and CDR2 SVGAGI. This CDR3 comprises 14 residues. Unmatched junction bases numbered 14, after V lost 5 bases and J lost 11 bases. CDR3 sequence (DNA): TGTGCCAGCAGTCACCGGGACAGCCCAAAAGGGGCTTTCTTT. Translating it yields CASSHRDSPKGAFF.

The genes are TRBV3-1 (or the pseudogene TRBV3-2) and TRBJ2-1, with TRBD2 matching over 11 bases. The V and J ends lost 1 base and 8 bases, in that order; junction bases with no gene match: 10. This CDR3 is 17 amino acids long. Germline-derived CDR1 and CDR2 are LGHDT and YNNKEL (reference sequence). The CDR3 spells CASSQGSTSGGLDEQFF. CDR3 nucleotide sequence: TGTGCCAGCAGCCAAGGGAGCACTAGCGGGGGCCTCGATGAGCAGTTCTTC.

This clone was observed a single time. V and J are TRBV6-5 and TRBJ1-2, with 9 bases matching TRBD1. Germline CDR1 MNHEY, CDR2 SVGAGI. The CDR3 length is 15 residues. With V trimmed by 2 bases and J by 6 bases, 7 bases remained unmatched. This CDR3 is CASSYQGTGINGYTF. CDR3 sequence (DNA): TGTGCCAGCAGTTACCAAGGGACAGGGATAAATGGCTACACCTTC.

This clone was observed a single time. The chain is built from TRBV6-5 and TRBJ2-7, with no clear D. The germline V gene encodes CDR1 MNHEY and CDR2 SVGAGI. This CDR3 region has 14 residues. Trimming removed 9 bases from V and 0 bases from J, with 15 bases in between. The CDR3 DNA follows: TGTGCCAGTTTTCCGGATAGGAGCTCCTACGAGCAGTACTTC. Protein sequence: CASFPDRSSYEQYF.

V usage is TRBV18 and J usage is TRBJ1-5; 7 bases fit TRBD1. In germline, CDR1 is KGHSH, CDR2 LQKENI. V lost 6 bases to trimming and J lost 6 bases; unmatched junction nucleotides: 11. The CDR3 has 15 residues. The CDR3 nucleotides read TGTGCCAGCTCCCCTACAGGGGATGCGTTTCAGCCCCAGCATTTT. It codes for CASSPTGDAFQPQHF.

The V gene is TRBV19, the J gene TRBJ1-1; tentative D call: TRBD1 (5 bases). Trimming cost V 6 bases and J 5 bases, with 10 bases left between them. The length of the CDR3 is 12 residues. CDR1 is LNHDA, CDR2 SQIVND, per germline (reference sequence). The CDR3, as DNA: TGTGCCAGTAGGGCTTGGACAACTGAAGCTTTCTTT. As protein: CASRAWTTEAFF.

This clone was picked up a small number of times. The CDR3 reads CASSQDVLQSYEQYF. CDR3 DNA: TGTGCCAGCAGCCAAGATGTACTACAATCCTACGAGCAGTACTTC. The chain uses TRBV4-2 and TRBJ2-7; D unresolved. This CDR3 is built from 15 residues. Trimming removed 0 bases from V and 1 base from J, with 10 bases in between. The germline gives CDR1 LGHNA, CDR2 YNFKEQ.